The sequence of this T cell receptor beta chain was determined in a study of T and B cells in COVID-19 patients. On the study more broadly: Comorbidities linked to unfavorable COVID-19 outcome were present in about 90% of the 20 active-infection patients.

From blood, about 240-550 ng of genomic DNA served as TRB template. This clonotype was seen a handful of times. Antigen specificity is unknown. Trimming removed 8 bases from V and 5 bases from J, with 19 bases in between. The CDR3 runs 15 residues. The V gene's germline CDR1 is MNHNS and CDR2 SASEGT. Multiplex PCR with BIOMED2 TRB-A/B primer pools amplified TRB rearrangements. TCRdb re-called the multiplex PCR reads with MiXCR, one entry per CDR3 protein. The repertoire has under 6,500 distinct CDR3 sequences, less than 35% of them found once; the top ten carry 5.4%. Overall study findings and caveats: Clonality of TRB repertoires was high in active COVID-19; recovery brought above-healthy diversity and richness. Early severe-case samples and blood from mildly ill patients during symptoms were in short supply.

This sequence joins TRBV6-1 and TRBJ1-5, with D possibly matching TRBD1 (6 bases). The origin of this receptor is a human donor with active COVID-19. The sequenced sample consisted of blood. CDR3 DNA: TGTGCCAGCTGGGGGCGGCTGGGAAGGGATCAGCCCCAGCATTTT. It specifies CASWGRLGRDQPQHF.